This passage covers 26 T cell receptor beta chains from one sample sequenced in a study of T cells in Graves' hyperthyroidism and ophthalmopathy. TCR beta CDR3 region amplification was performed from RNA transcripts. First-round RT-PCR targeting the TCR CDR3 was performed with the HTBI primer set. From the multiplex PCR reads, TCRdb called clonotypes with MiXCR, one entry per CDR3 protein. Of fewer than 750,000 distinct CDR3 sequences listed, roughly 14% are singletons. Sequenced input: blood. The receptors originated from a woman between 35 and 50 years old with Graves' ophthalmopathy.

This clonotype was seen at least ten times. The chain has TRBV27 and TRBJ1-5; no firm D call. Per germline, CDR1 MNHEY and CDR2 SMNVEV (reference sequence). The CDR3 is made up of 14 amino acids. Trimming took off 2 bases at V and 6 bases at J, with 11 bases between the two ends. CDR3 in amino acids: CASSLMMAGQPQHF. The CDR3 DNA sequence: TGTGCCAGCAGTTTAATGATGGCGGGTCAGCCCCAGCATTTT.

This clonotype was detected ten times or more. J is TRBJ1-2 and V is TRBV20-1, with D unresolved. This CDR3 is 11 amino acids long. Per the germline V gene, CDR1 is DFQATT and CDR2 is SNEGSKA (reference sequence). Trimming shortened V by 4 bases and J by 8 bases, and 11 bases separated the two germline ends. The CDR3 region is CSAKRADGYTF. The CDR3 DNA reads TGCAGTGCTAAGAGGGCGGACGGCTACACCTTC.

The chain employs TRBV7-9 and TRBJ1-1; possibly TRBD1 for D (5 bases). Looked up from germline, CDR1 is SEHNR and CDR2 is FQNEAQ (reference sequence). This CDR3 has 14 residues. The V end was cut by 7 bases, the J end by 0 bases, with 12 bases between. The chain's CDR3 is CASNPRGMNTEAFF. The CDR3 coding sequence is TGTGCCAGCAACCCCCGGGGCATGAACACTGAAGCTTTCTTT.

As to this clonotype: A read error may explain this, as a much larger clone is one base away. The chain carries TRBV9 and TRBJ2-2; 11 bases map to TRBD2. The CDR3 totals 13 residues. The germline V gene has CDR1 SGDLS and CDR2 YYNGEE. The CDR3 is CAGSGTSGGELFF. The CDR3 nucleotides are TGTGCCGGCAGCGGGACTAGCGGCGGGGAGCTGTTTTTT. Together with reference TRBV9 and TRBJ2-2, the CDR3 gives the full variable domain: DSGVTQTPKHLITATGQRVTLRCSPRSGDLSVYWYQQSLDQGLQFLIQYYNGEERAKGNILERFSAQQFPDLHSELNLSSLELGDSALYFCAGSGTSGGELFFGEGSRLTVL.

This clonotype was found many times. This sequence joins TRBV28 and TRBJ1-5, with 8 nucleotides matching TRBD1. Germline-derived CDR1 and CDR2 are MDHEN and SYDVKM. V dropped 1 base and J dropped 0; count of bases not matched to a gene: 8. The CDR3 contains 18 residues. The CDR3 DNA reads as TGTGCCAGCAGTTTATCGTGGACAGGGACTAATAGCAATCAGCCCCAGCATTTT. Translated, it gives CASSLSWTGTNSNQPQHF.

This clonotype occurred many times. The V gene is TRBV12-3 or TRBV12-4, the J gene TRBJ1-5, with D perhaps matching TRBD1 (5 bases). The CDR3 is 13 amino acids. V was pared by 1 base and J by 9 bases, with 10 bases between. The CDR3 here is CASSLGGKRPQHF. In DNA, the CDR3 is TGTGCCAGCAGTTTAGGGGGGAAGAGGCCCCAGCATTTT.

This clonotype was observed at least ten times. This chain links TRBV6-2 or TRBV6-3 with TRBJ1-1; D perhaps matches TRBD1 (6 bases). V was clipped by 11 bases and J by 0 bases, with 16 bases between them. Germline CDR1 reads MNHEY; CDR2 reads SVGEGT. This CDR3 contains 14 residues. The CDR3 loop reads CAGGTGTLNTEAFF. The CDR3 DNA reads TGTGCCGGCGGAACCGGGACATTGAACACTGAAGCTTTCTTT.

This clonotype was recorded many times. This chain links TRBV12-3 or TRBV12-4 with TRBJ1-1; D perhaps matches TRBD1 (5 bases). The CDR3 extends over 12 amino acids. V was clipped by 6 bases and J by 6 bases, with 11 bases between them. The CDR3 coding sequence is TGTGCCAGCAGAATGGGGGGTCCTGAAGCTTTCTTT. Translating it yields CASRMGGPEAFF.

In this sample, this clonotype turned up many times. The chain recombines TRBV29-1 with TRBJ1-1; 12 nucleotides align to TRBD1. Germline CDR1 reads SQVTM; CDR2 reads ANQGSEA. The length of the CDR3 is 14 residues. V lost 7 bases and J lost 5; bases outside the gene matches: 8. The CDR3 sequence: CSGGTGGAGTEAFF. For the CDR3, the DNA is TGCAGCGGTGGGACAGGGGGCGCGGGTACTGAAGCTTTCTTT.

Many counts were recorded for this clonotype. The chain uses TRBV9 and TRBJ2-7, with 8 bases lining up with TRBD2. Germline-derived CDR1 and CDR2 are SGDLS and YYNGEE. With V trimmed by 4 bases and J by 3 bases, 3 bases remained unmatched. The CDR3 is made up of 13 amino acids. Here the CDR3 reads CASSIGGGYEQYF. Written as DNA, the CDR3 is TGTGCCAGCAGCATCGGGGGGGGCTACGAGCAGTACTTC.

This clonotype was observed many times. V is TRBV6-1 and J is TRBJ2-7; no definite D call. In germline, CDR1 is MNHNS, CDR2 SASEGT. The CDR3 runs to 13 residues. Trimming pared 0 bases from V and 9 bases from J, leaving 12 bases between. The DNA of the CDR3 is TGTGCCAGCAGTGAAGCCTTTTTCGACATGCAGTACTTC. Its translation is CASSEAFFDMQYF.

The chain couples TRBV28 to TRBJ1-5; D may be TRBD1 (6 bases). V was clipped by 3 bases and J by 6 bases, with 12 bases between them. This CDR3 is 14 amino acids long. CDR1 MDHEN and CDR2 SYDVKM come from the germline V gene. CDR3 loop: CASSLAGAVQPQHF. CDR3 nucleotides: TGTGCCAGCAGTTTGGCAGGGGCTGTTCAGCCCCAGCATTTT.

This clonotype was found many times. The V and J genes are TRBV7-8 and TRBJ2-7; TRBD2 aligns across 10 bases. The trim removed 4 bases at V and 3 bases at J, leaving 12 bases unmatched. CDR1 is SGHVS, CDR2 FQNEAQ, per germline. The CDR3 runs 17 residues. Here the CDR3 reads CASSSLLGLAEVYEQYF. The CDR3 DNA reads as TGTGCCAGCAGCTCCCTTCTTGGACTAGCGGAAGTCTACGAGCAGTACTTC.

This chain connects TRBV6-1 to TRBJ1-1; D ambiguous. V lost 6 bases to trimming and J lost 8 bases, with 13 bases between them. CDR3 length: 12 amino acids. Germline-derived CDR1 and CDR2 are MNHNS and SASEGT. The chain's CDR3 is CASSRTRQEAFF. Written as DNA, the CDR3 is TGTGCCAGCAGCAGGACTCGGCAGGAAGCTTTCTTT.

This clonotype was observed at least ten times. The V call is TRBV27, the J call TRBJ1-2; D gene unclear. The length of the CDR3 is 13 residues. The V gene's germline CDR1 is MNHEY and CDR2 SMNVEV (reference sequence). Trimming shortened V by 5 bases and J by 5 bases, and 12 bases separated the two germline ends. CDR3 sequence (DNA): TGTGCCAGCAGTCCACAGATGGGATATGGCTACACCTTC. The encoded protein is CASSPQMGYGYTF.

This clonotype showed up many times. This chain uses TRBV6-5 with TRBJ1-1; no clear D gene. V lost 5 bases, J lost 1 base, and 8 bases lay in between. The CDR3 is 13 residues long. The germline V gene has CDR1 MNHEY and CDR2 SVGAGI. As DNA, the CDR3 is TGTGCCAGCAGTATCACGAAGAACACTGAAGCTTTCTTT. This encodes CASSITKNTEAFF.

Worth noting for this clonotype: Since a much larger clone is just one base distant, this may be a read error. The V call is TRBV29-1, the J call TRBJ2-6; D is perhaps TRBD1 (5 bases). This CDR3 is built from 12 residues. CDR1 SQVTM and CDR2 ANQGSEA come from the germline V gene. CDR3 sequence reads: CSVVSGANALTF. CDR3 sequence (DNA): TGCAGCGTTGTCTCTGGGGCCAACGCCCTGACTTTC.

At least ten counts were recorded for this clonotype. The genes are TRBV12-3 or TRBV12-4 and TRBJ1-5; D gene uncertain. The V end was cut by 2 bases, the J end by 0 bases, with 8 bases between. The CDR3 consists of 15 residues. Here the CDR3 reads CASSLSPNSNQPQHF. DNA of the CDR3: TGTGCCAGCAGTTTATCCCCAAATAGCAATCAGCCCCAGCATTTT.

CDR3 coding DNA: TGTGCCAGTAGTCTTCAGAAGGGGCCTGAGAATCAGCCCCAGCATTTT. Translating it yields CASSLQKGPENQPQHF. V and J are TRBV19 and TRBJ1-5; TRBD1 might be the D (5 bases). Germline assignment: CDR1 LNHDA and CDR2 SQIVND (reference sequence). There are 16 residues in the CDR3. The V gene lost 5 bases and the J gene lost 4 bases, with 18 bases spanning the gap.

This clonotype was counted many times. This chain connects TRBV7-2 to TRBJ2-7; 7 bases line up with TRBD1. CDR1 is SGHTA, CDR2 FQGNSA, per germline. Trimming at V came to 1 base and at J to 5 bases, leaving 5 bases not matched to a gene. The CDR3 contains 14 residues. The CDR3 reads CASSLGGQFHEQYF. The CDR3 DNA follows: TGTGCCAGCAGCTTAGGGGGACAGTTTCACGAGCAGTACTTC.

This chain uses TRBV20-1 with TRBJ1-1; D remains unclear. This CDR3 has 13 residues. CDR1 and CDR2 (germline): DFQATT, SNEGSKA (reference sequence). V gave up 4 bases and J gave up 5 bases, with 14 bases separating them. This chain's CDR3 is CSAINAPGTEAFF. CDR3 in DNA: TGCAGTGCTATCAACGCCCCCGGGACTGAAGCTTTCTTT.

This clonotype has only a few counts. The chain recombines TRBV30 with TRBJ2-2; tentative D call: TRBD1 (7 bases). CDR3 length: 14 amino acids. V lost 5 bases, J lost 7 bases, and 17 bases lay in between. Germline V gives CDR1 GTSNPN, CDR2 SVGIG (reference sequence). The CDR3 DNA is TGTGCCTGGCGCCAGGGGGGATCTAACGGGGAGCTGTTTTTT. This sequence encodes CAWRQGGSNGELFF. Looking up the rest from reference TRBV30 and TRBJ2-2 gives the full variable domain: SQTIHQWPATLVQPVGSPLSLECTVEGTSNPNLYWYRQAAGRGLQLLFYSVGIGQISSEVPQNLSASRPQDRQFILSSKKLLLSDSGFYLCAWRQGGSNGELFFGEGSRLTVL.

This clonotype has a count of ten or more. The rearrangement links TRBV2 to TRBJ2-7; no firm D call. Trimming cost V 4 bases and J 6 bases, with 4 bases left between them. This CDR3 is 10 amino acids long. Germline V CDR1 and CDR2: SNHLY, FYNNEI. CDR3 sequence reads: CASSGFEQYF. The CDR3 region has the DNA TGTGCCAGCAGTGGTTTCGAGCAGTACTTC.

This clonotype has ten or more counts. V gene TRBV20-1 combines with J gene TRBJ2-1; 9 bases map to TRBD2. The V gene's germline CDR1 is DFQATT and CDR2 SNEGSKA (reference sequence). The CDR3 has 18 residues. V trimming: 2 bases; J trimming: 7 bases; junction bases outside the gene matches: 18. The CDR3: CSARSGEGGRALWNEQFF. The CDR3 DNA is TGCAGTGCTAGAAGTGGCGAGGGCGGGAGGGCCCTCTGGAATGAGCAGTTCTTC.

This chain's CDR3 is CATSSLSQGGVPYEQYF. CDR3 in DNA: TGTGCCACCAGCAGCCTGTCACAGGGGGGAGTCCCCTACGAGCAGTACTTC. The gene calls are TRBV15 and TRBJ2-7; TRBD1 matches at 8 bases. Germline V gene lookup returns CDR1 LNHNV and CDR2 YYDKDF (reference sequence). V shed 3 bases and J 2 bases; nucleotides not matched to a gene: 12. CDR3 length: 17 amino acids.

V and J are TRBV28 and TRBJ2-5; 10 bases align to TRBD2. V trimming: 7 bases; J trimming: 2 bases; junction bases outside the gene matches: 7. The CDR3 has 15 residues. Looked up from germline, CDR1 is MDHEN and CDR2 is SYDVKM. This chain's CDR3 is CASNGASGGQETQYF. The CDR3 bases are TGTGCCAGCAATGGTGCTAGCGGGGGACAAGAGACCCAGTACTTC.